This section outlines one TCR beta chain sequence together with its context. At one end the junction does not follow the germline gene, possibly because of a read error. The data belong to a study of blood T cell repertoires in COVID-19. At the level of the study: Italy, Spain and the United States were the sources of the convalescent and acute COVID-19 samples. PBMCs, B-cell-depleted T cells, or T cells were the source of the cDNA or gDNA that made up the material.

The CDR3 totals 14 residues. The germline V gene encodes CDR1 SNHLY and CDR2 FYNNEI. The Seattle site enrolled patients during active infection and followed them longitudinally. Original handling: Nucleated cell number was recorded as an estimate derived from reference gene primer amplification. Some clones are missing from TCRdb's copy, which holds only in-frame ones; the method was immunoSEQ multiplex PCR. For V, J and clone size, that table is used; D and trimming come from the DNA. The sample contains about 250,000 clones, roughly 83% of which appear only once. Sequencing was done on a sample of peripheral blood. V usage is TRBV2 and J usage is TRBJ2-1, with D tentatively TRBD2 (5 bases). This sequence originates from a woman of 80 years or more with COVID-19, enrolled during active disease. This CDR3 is CASNEGSSYNEQFF. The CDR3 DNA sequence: TGTGCCAGCAATGAAGGGAGCTCCTACAATGAGCAGTTCTTC.